This T cell receptor beta chain was recorded in a study of blood T cell repertoires in COVID-19. The cohort comprised adults aged roughly 18 to 95 years residing in under 25 US areas. Original processing methods: Amplification with reference gene primers provided the estimates of nucleated cell counts. Libraries were prepared by immunoSEQ multiplex PCR; TCRdb keeps only in-frame clonotypes and omits some of them. D and trimming were read from the DNA, whereas the V and J calls and clone size are those reported in that table. The table records 200,000 to 250,000 clones, approximately 82% of them present only once. V shed 4 bases, J shed 0 bases, and the junction held 1 base outside the gene matches. Germline V gives CDR1 PRHDT, CDR2 FYEKMQ (reference sequence). This CDR3 spans 15 amino acids.

Sequenced sample: PBMCs or T cells enriched from blood (not recorded which). The rearrangement links TRBV13 to TRBJ2-3; the match to TRBD1 covers 10 bases. The sequence came from a man aged 40-50 years who had recovered from COVID-19. The CDR3 DNA follows: TGTGCCAGCAGCTGGACAGGGGGTAGCACAGATACGCAGTATTTT. Translated, it gives CASSWTGGSTDTQYF.